Given below is one TCR beta chain in context. Its antigen is unidentified. The CDR3 is made up of 13 amino acids. Germline-derived CDR1 and CDR2 are LGHNA and YSLEER. V shed 2 bases and J shed 7 bases, with 8 bases lying between them. The data were obtained in a study of OX40 agonist ivuxolimab in advanced cancers. Overall study results and limits: Near-lowest levels of clonal expansion characterized partial responders at 0.1-3.0 mg/kg. Both CD4+ and CD8+ T cell populations in blood had undergone clonal expansion by week 6 at 0.1 to 3.0 mg/kg.

TCRdb keeps only in-frame clones here, not all; method: immunoSEQ multiplex PCR. The profile covers 55,000 to 70,000 clones, with under 90% appearing a single time and 5% to 6.5% taken by the ten largest. This specimen consisted of CD4+ or CD8+ T cells sorted from blood, obtained in a trial of the OX40 agonist ivuxolimab. This TCR was recovered from an adult with an advanced solid tumor such as melanoma, head and neck, liver or kidney cancer. The rearrangement uses TRBV4-3 and TRBJ2-2; D ambiguous. The DNA of the CDR3 is TGCGCCAGCAGCCAAAATAGGGTCGGGGAGCTGTTTTTT. Translating gives CASSQNRVGELFF.